Listed below are T cell receptor beta chains from one sample, sequenced in a study of OX40 agonist ivuxolimab in advanced cancers. Repertoires were generated with immunoSEQ multiplex PCR, while TCRdb's copy carries only in-frame clones and drops some. The sample records under 150,000 clones, approximately 94% being singletons. Sequenced here: CD4+ or CD8+ T cells sorted from blood, sampled in a trial of the OX40 agonist ivuxolimab. The receptors here all came from an adult with an advanced solid tumor such as melanoma, head and neck, liver or kidney cancer. CDR3s include the opening cysteine and the closing phenylalanine or tryptophan. D genes are given only for firm matches. Some rows have no size entry. The others give once, few or many, or a class for an expanded clone.

D,V,J,length,size,CDR3,DNA
NA,TRBV4-3,TRBJ2-1,14,NA,CASSPSFEGVVQFF,TGCGCCAGCAGCCCCTCGTTCGAGGGTGTTGTGCAGTTCTTC
NA,TRBV7-2,TRBJ1-3,17,NA,CASSFPGLTSSGNTIYF,TGTGCCAGCAGCTTCCCAGGGCTCACCTCCTCTGGAAACACCATATATTTT
NA,TRBV7-9,TRBJ2-5,13,NA,CASSPRAFETQYF,TGTGCCAGCAGCCCCAGGGCCTTCGAGACCCAGTACTTC
NA,TRBV12-5,TRBJ1-1,17,NA,CASGLVRNNLRNTEAFF,TGTGCTAGTGGTTTGGTACGTAACAACCTGAGAAACACTGAAGCTTTCTTT
NA,TRBV30,TRBJ1-1,13,NA,CASSGSRVTEAFF,TGTGCCAGCTCGGGGTCCCGTGTCACTGAAGCTTTCTTT
NA,TRBV6-1,TRBJ1-2,12,NA,CASSRPEGGYTF,TGTGCCAGCAGCCGACCGGAGGGGGGCTACACCTTC
NA,TRBV9,TRBJ1-2,18,NA,CASSVAGAGPGPYYGYTF,TGTGCCAGCAGCGTGGCGGGGGCAGGGCCAGGGCCGTACTATGGCTACACCTTC
TRBD2,TRBV19,TRBJ2-1,17,NA,CASSIRPGSGGYNEQFF,TGTGCCAGTAGTATCAGGCCGGGGAGCGGGGGCTACAATGAGCAGTTCTTC
TRBD2,TRBV2,TRBJ2-7,14,medium-sized,CASKPGLATYEQYF,TGTGCCAGCAAACCGGGACTAGCCACCTACGAGCAGTACTTC
NA,TRBV10-1,TRBJ1-2,12,few,CAIQSGNYGYTF,TGCGCCATCCAGTCAGGGAACTATGGCTACACCTTC
TRBD2,TRBV5-4,TRBJ2-5,15,NA,CASSGTSGSRETQYF,TGTGCCAGCAGTGGGACTAGCGGGAGTAGGGAGACCCAGTACTTC
NA,TRBV7-2,TRBJ1-1,14,NA,CASSLIPVSTEAFF,TGTGCCAGCAGCTTAATCCCTGTGAGCACTGAAGCTTTCTTT
TRBD1,TRBV9,TRBJ1-5,15,once,CASSVEGAYNQPQHF,TGTGCCAGCAGCGTAGAGGGGGCCTACAATCAGCCCCAGCATTTT
NA,TRBV28,TRBJ1-1,15,NA,CASSFFWDRNTEAFF,TGTGCCAGCAGTTTTTTTTGGGACCGGAACACTGAAGCTTTCTTT
NA,TRBV10-1,TRBJ2-3,13,NA,CASSGIYTDTQYF,TGCGCCAGCAGCGGGATTTACACAGATACGCAGTATTTT
TRBD1,TRBV23-1,TRBJ1-6,16,NA,CASSRGTGIRNSPLHF,TGCGCCAGCAGTCGGGGGACAGGGATTAGAAATTCACCCCTCCACTTT
NA,TRBV25-1,TRBJ2-7,14,NA,CASSDGDGYYEQYF,TGTGCCAGCAGTGACGGGGACGGATACTACGAGCAGTACTTC
TRBD1,TRBV19,TRBJ2-7,16,NA,CASSKGPGQGEYEQYF,TGTGCCAGTAGTAAAGGCCCGGGACAGGGGGAGTACGAGCAGTACTTC
TRBD2,TRBV9,TRBJ2-3,17,NA,CASSVDPSGPLSDTQYF,TGTGCCAGCAGCGTAGACCCTAGCGGGCCTCTTTCAGATACGCAGTATTTT
NA,TRBV9,TRBJ2-7,15,NA,CASSVEGDIVYEQYF,TGTGCCAGCAGCGTCGAGGGGGACATAGTATACGAGCAGTACTTC
NA,TRBV19,TRBJ1-2,13,NA,CASSIQGNYGYTF,TGTGCCAGTAGTATTCAGGGGAACTATGGCTACACCTTC
TRBD1,TRBV5-4,TRBJ1-1,15,NA,CASSLTLTGGAEAFF,TGTGCCAGCAGCCTAACGTTGACAGGGGGCGCTGAAGCTTTCTTT
NA,TRBV10-3,TRBJ2-2,15,NA,CAISTTGAPTGELFF,TGTGCCATCAGTACAACGGGGGCCCCCACCGGGGAGCTGTTTTTT
NA,TRBV7-2,TRBJ1-2,15,NA,CASSLEGLQIGGYTF,TGTGCCAGCAGCTTAGAGGGGTTGCAGATCGGGGGCTACACCTTC
NA,TRBV6-5,TRBJ1-4,11,once,CASGQNEKLFF,TGTGCCAGCGGCCAAAATGAAAAACTGTTTTTT
TRBD1,TRBV7-2,TRBJ1-2,16,NA,CASSLIPGTGANGYTF,TGTGCCAGCAGCTTAATCCCGGGGACAGGAGCAAATGGCTACACCTTC
NA,TRBV6-4,TRBJ1-2,13,NA,CASSHPENYGYTF,TGTGCCAGCAGTCATCCGGAGAACTATGGCTACACCTTC
NA,TRBV18,TRBJ2-5,14,NA,CASSPRLGEETQYF,TGTGCCAGCTCACCGAGACTGGGAGAAGAGACCCAGTACTTC
TRBD1,TRBV19,TRBJ1-6,20,NA,CASSNRDRGLSSSYNSPLHF,TGTGCCAGTAGTAACCGGGACAGGGGATTATCCAGCTCCTATAATTCACCCCTCCACTTT
NA,TRBV27,TRBJ2-2,14,NA,CASSFSGETGELFF,TGTGCCAGCAGTTTCTCAGGGGAAACCGGGGAGCTGTTTTTT
TRBD2,TRBV5-1,TRBJ2-1,14,once,CASSLPPGGYEQFF,TGCGCCAGCAGCCTCCCCCCGGGAGGGTATGAGCAGTTCTTC
NA,TRBV28,TRBJ1-3,15,NA,CASSQARGSGNTIYF,TGTGCCAGCAGCCAGGCACGGGGTTCGGGAAACACCATATATTTT
NA,TRBV5-5,TRBJ1-1,13,NA,CASSGAGVTEAFF,TGTGCCAGCAGCGGCGCAGGGGTCACTGAAGCTTTCTTT
TRBD1,TRBV19,TRBJ2-6,16,NA,CASSTQGLAGANVLTF,TGTGCCAGTAGTACACAGGGGTTAGCTGGGGCCAACGTCCTGACTTTC
TRBD1,TRBV29-1,TRBJ1-6,14,NA,CSVAKDRGGSPLHF,TGCAGCGTTGCCAAGGACAGGGGGGGTTCACCCCTCCACTTT
NA,TRBV5-1,TRBJ2-3,13,NA,CASRGGLTDTQYF,TGCGCCAGTCGAGGGGGTCTCACAGATACGCAGTATTTT
TRBD1,TRBV30,TRBJ1-2,15,NA,CAWRRPYGTVYGYTF,TGTGCCTGGAGGAGGCCCTATGGGACAGTCTATGGCTACACCTTC
TRBD2,TRBV4-2,TRBJ2-7,15,NA,CASSQDERGPYEQYF,TGTGCCAGCAGCCAAGACGAGCGGGGACCCTACGAGCAGTACTTC
NA,TRBV5-4,TRBJ1-4,16,NA,CASSPGGGPSNEKLFF,TGTGCCAGCAGCCCCGGGGGGGGACCGTCTAATGAAAAACTGTTTTTT
NA,TRBV4-1,TRBJ2-4,17,NA,CASSQESVGLAKNIQYF,TGCGCCAGCAGCCAAGAGTCAGTTGGACTAGCCAAAAACATTCAGTACTTC
TRBD2,TRBV19,TRBJ2-1,14,NA,CASSAGGYNNEQFF,TGTGCCAGTAGTGCGGGGGGTTATAACAATGAGCAGTTCTTC
TRBD1,TRBV2,TRBJ2-1,16,NA,CASSVADRIYSNEQFF,TGTGCCAGCAGTGTGGCGGACAGGATCTACTCCAATGAGCAGTTCTTC
TRBD1,TRBV7-9,TRBJ2-5,15,NA,CASTPNRQGQETQYF,TGTGCCAGCACCCCAAATCGACAGGGCCAAGAGACCCAGTACTTC
TRBD2,TRBV7-2,TRBJ2-1,14,NA,CASSLIGRAFEQFF,TGTGCCAGCAGCTTAATCGGGAGGGCCTTTGAGCAGTTCTTC
NA,TRBV5-4,TRBJ1-1,13,few,CASSLGTSFEAFF,TGTGCCAGCAGCTTGGGTACATCTTTTGAAGCTTTCTTT
NA,TRBV12-5,TRBJ1-1,17,NA,CASGFWGILGGRTEAFF,TGTGCTAGTGGATTTTGGGGGATCTTGGGGGGTCGGACTGAAGCTTTCTTT
TRBD1,TRBV7-6,TRBJ2-1,16,NA,CASSSRGRGSYNEQFF,TGTGCCAGCAGCTCCAGGGGGCGCGGCTCCTACAATGAGCAGTTCTTC
NA,TRBV2,TRBJ1-1,10,NA,CASTRAEAFF,TGTGCCAGCACTCGGGCTGAAGCTTTCTTT
NA,TRBV6-4,TRBJ1-1,15,NA,CASRQGANSNTEAFF,TGTGCCAGCAGACAGGGAGCAAACTCGAACACTGAAGCTTTCTTT
NA,TRBV11-2,TRBJ2-5,15,NA,CASSLRPGHQETQYF,TGTGCCAGCAGCTTAAGGCCAGGGCACCAAGAGACCCAGTACTTC
NA,TRBV7-2,TRBJ1-3,14,NA,CASSFGRNGNTIYF,TGTGCCAGCAGCTTTGGACGGAATGGAAACACCATATATTTT
NA,TRBV30,TRBJ2-7,13,NA,CAWSRGIAYEQYF,TGTGCCTGGAGTCGAGGGATCGCCTACGAGCAGTACTTC
NA,TRBV5-5,TRBJ2-2,14,NA,CASSWGGDTGELFF,TGTGCCAGCAGCTGGGGAGGTGACACCGGGGAGCTGTTTTTT
TRBD2,TRBV6-5,TRBJ2-7,14,NA,CASSPREGHYEQYF,TGTGCCAGCAGTCCCCGGGAGGGTCACTACGAGCAGTACTTC
TRBD1,TRBV7-2,TRBJ1-5,16,NA,CASSLGTGLGNQPQHF,TGTGCCAGCAGCTTAGGGACAGGTCTGGGCAATCAGCCCCAGCATTTT
TRBD1,TRBV6-5,TRBJ2-7,15,NA,CASSYSGTASYEQYF,TGTGCCAGCAGTTACTCGGGGACAGCCTCCTACGAGCAGTACTTC
NA,TRBV18,TRBJ1-1,13,NA,CASSPLGNTEAFF,TGTGCCAGCTCACCCCTAGGTAACACTGAAGCTTTCTTT